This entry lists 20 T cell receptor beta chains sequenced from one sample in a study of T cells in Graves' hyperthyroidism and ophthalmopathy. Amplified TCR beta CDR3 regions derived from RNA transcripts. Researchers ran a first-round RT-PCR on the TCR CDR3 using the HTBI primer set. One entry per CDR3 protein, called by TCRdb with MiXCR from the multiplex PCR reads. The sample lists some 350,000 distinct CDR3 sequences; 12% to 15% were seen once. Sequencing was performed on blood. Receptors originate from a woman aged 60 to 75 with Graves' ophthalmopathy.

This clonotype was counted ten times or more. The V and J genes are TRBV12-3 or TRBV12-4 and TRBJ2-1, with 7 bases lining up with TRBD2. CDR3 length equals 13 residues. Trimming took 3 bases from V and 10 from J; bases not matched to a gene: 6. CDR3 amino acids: CASSLGEGREQFF. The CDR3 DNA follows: TGTGCCAGCAGTTTGGGGGAGGGCCGGGAGCAGTTCTTC.

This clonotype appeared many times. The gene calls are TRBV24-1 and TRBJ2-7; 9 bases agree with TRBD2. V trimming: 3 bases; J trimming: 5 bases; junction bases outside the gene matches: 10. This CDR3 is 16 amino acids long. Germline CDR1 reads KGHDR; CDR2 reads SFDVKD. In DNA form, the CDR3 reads TGTGCCACCAGTGATCCGACTAGCGGAGGACGGAACGAGCAGTACTTC. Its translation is CATSDPTSGGRNEQYF.

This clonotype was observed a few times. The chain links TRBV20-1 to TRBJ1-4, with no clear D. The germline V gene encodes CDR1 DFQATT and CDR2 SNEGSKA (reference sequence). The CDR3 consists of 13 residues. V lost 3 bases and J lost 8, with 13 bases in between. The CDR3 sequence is CSASQIPGEKLFF. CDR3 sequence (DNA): TGCAGTGCTAGTCAGATTCCGGGGGAAAAACTGTTTTTT.

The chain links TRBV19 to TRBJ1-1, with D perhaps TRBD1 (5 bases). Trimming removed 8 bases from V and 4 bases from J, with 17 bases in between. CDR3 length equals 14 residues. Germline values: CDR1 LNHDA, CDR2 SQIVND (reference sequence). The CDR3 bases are TGTGCCAGTCGCAGGGCCAGCCGAGGCACTGAAGCTTTCTTT. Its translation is CASRRASRGTEAFF.

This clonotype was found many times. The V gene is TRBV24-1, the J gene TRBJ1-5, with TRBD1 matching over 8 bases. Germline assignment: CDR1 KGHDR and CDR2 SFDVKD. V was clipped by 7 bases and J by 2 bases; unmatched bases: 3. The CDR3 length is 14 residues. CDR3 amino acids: CATSGTGRNQPQHF. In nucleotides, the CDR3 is TGTGCCACCAGCGGGACAGGACGCAATCAGCCCCAGCATTTT.

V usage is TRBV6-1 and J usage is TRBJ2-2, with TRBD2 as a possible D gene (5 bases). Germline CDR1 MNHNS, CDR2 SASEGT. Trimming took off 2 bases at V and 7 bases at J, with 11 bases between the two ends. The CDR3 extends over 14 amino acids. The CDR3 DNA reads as TGTGCCAGCAGTGAACCGGCGGGTGTCGGGGAGCTGTTTTTT. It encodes CASSEPAGVGELFF.

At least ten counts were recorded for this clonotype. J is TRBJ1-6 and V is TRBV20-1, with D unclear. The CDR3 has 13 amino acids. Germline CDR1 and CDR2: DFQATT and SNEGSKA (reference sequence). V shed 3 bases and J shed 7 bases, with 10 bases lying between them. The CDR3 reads CSASSTPNSPLHF. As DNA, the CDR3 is TGCAGTGCTAGTAGTACACCCAATTCACCCCTCCACTTT.

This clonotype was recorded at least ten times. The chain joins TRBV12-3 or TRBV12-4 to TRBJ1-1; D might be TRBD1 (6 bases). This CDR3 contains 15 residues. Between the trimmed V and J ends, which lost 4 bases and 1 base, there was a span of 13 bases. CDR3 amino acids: CASSWGDRQNTEAFF. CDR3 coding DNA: TGTGCCAGCAGTTGGGGCGACAGGCAGAACACTGAAGCTTTCTTT.

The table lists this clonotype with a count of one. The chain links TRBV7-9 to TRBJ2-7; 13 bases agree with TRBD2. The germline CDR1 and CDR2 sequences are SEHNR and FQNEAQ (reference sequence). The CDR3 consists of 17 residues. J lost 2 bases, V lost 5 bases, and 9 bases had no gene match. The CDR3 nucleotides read TGTGCCAGCAGCCAATATCCGGGACTAGCGGGGACCTACGAGCAGTACTTC. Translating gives CASSQYPGLAGTYEQYF.

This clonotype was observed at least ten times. CDR3 sequence reads: CASRPAGGSNEQFF. The CDR3 coding sequence is TGTGCCAGCAGGCCAGCGGGAGGTAGCAATGAGCAGTTCTTC. The rearrangement links TRBV27 to TRBJ2-1; the match to TRBD2 covers 9 bases. Germline loops: CDR1 MNHEY, CDR2 SMNVEV (reference sequence). J was trimmed by 6 bases and V by 6 bases; bases with no gene match: 6. The CDR3 extends over 14 amino acids.

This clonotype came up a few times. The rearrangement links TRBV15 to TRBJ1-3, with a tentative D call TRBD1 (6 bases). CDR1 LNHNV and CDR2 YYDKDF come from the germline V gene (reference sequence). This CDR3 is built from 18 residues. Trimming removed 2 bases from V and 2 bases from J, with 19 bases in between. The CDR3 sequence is CATSRRYREFSTGNTIYF. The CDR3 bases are TGTGCCACCAGCAGACGATACAGGGAATTTTCTACTGGAAACACCATATATTTT.

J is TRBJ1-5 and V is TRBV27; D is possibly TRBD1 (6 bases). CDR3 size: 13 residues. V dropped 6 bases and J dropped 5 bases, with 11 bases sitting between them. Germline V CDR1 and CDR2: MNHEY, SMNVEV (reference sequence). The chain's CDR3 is CASRLDSDQPQHF. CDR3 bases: TGTGCCAGCAGGTTGGACAGTGATCAGCCCCAGCATTTT.

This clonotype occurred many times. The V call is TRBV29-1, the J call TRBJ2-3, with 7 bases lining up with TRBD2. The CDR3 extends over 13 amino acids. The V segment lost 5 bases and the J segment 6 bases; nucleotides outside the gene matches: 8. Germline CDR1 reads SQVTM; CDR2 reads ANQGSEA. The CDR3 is CSVPSSGRDTQYF. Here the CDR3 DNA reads TGCAGCGTTCCTTCTAGCGGCAGGGATACGCAGTATTTT.

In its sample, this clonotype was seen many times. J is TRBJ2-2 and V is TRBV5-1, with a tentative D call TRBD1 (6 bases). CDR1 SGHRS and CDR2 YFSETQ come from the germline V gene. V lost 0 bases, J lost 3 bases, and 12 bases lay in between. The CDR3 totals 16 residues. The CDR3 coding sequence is TGCGCCAGCAGCTTGGGGGTTACAGGGTACACCGGGGAGCTGTTTTTT. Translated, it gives CASSLGVTGYTGELFF.

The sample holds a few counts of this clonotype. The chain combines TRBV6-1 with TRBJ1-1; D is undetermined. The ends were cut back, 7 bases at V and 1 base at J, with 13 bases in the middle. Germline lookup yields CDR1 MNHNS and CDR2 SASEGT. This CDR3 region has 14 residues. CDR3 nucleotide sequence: TGTGCCAGCAATCCCCCCACGGGGAACACTGAAGCTTTCTTT. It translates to CASNPPTGNTEAFF.

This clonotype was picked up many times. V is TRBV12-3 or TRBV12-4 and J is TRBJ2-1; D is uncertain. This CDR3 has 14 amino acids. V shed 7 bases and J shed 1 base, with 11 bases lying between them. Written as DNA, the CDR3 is TGTGCCAGCACCCCCCCCGATTCCTACAATGAGCAGTTCTTC. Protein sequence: CASTPPDSYNEQFF.

CDR3 protein: CASSQPGLAGYEQYF. The CDR3 DNA reads TGCGCCAGCAGCCAGCCGGGACTAGCGGGGTACGAGCAGTACTTC. V gene TRBV4-1 combines with J gene TRBJ2-7, with 13 bases fitting TRBD2. V dropped 3 bases and J dropped 4; count of bases not matched to a gene: 3. The CDR3 sequence is 15 residues long. Germline V CDR1 and CDR2: MGHRA, YSYEKL.

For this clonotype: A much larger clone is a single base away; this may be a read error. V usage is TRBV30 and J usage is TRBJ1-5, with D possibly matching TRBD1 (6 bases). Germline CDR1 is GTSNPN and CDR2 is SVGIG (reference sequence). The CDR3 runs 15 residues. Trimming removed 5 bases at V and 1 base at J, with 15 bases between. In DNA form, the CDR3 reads TGTGCCTGGGGCCTACCGACAGGAAGCAATCAGCCCCAGCATTTT. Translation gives CAWGLPTGSNQPQHF. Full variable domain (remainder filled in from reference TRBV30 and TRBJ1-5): SQTIHQWPATLVQPVGSPLSLECTVEGTSNPNLYWYRQAAGRGLQLLFYSVGIGQISSEVPQNLSASRPQDRQFILSSKKLLLSDSGFYLCAWGLPTGSNQPQHFGDGTRLSIL.

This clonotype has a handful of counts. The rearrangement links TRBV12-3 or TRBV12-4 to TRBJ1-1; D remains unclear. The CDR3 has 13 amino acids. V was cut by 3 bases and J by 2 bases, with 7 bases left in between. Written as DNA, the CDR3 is TGTGCCAGCAGTTTCGCAGCCAACACTGAAGCTTTCTTT. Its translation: CASSFAANTEAFF.

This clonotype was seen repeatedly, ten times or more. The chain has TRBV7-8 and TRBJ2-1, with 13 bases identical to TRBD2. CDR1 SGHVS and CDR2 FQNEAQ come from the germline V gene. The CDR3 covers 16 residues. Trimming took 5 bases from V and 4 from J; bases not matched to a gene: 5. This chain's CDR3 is CASSTPGLAGYNEQFF. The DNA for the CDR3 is TGTGCCAGCAGCACACCGGGACTAGCGGGATACAATGAGCAGTTCTTC.